The clone carrying this TCR beta chain was counted only a few times. Its antigen is as yet unknown. The CDR3 runs to 15 residues. Trimming removed 5 bases from V and 2 bases from J; junction bases left unmatched: 7. The TCR alpha and TCR beta cDNA libraries, bearing sample barcodes and UMIs, were generated by 5'RACE using constant-segment primers. One entry per CDR3 protein, called by TCRdb with MiXCR from the 5' RACE reads. The sample includes around 530,000 distinct CDR3 sequences, roughly a fifth seen only once; the top ten take approximately 8.4%. This entry comes from a study of T-cell memory formation after mild COVID-19. The study, taken as a whole, reports: Some responding clones appeared in pre-infection memory, suggesting cross-reactive memory joined.

The sequenced material came from PBMCs or a T cell subset sorted from them (not recorded which). This sequence joins TRBV12-3 or TRBV12-4 and TRBJ2-7, with 9 bases lining up with TRBD2. The sequence derives from an adult woman who had mild COVID-19 (a few samples of this study predate the infection). Cell type and time point are not known. CDR3 bases: TGTGCCAGCAGTGTCATAGCGGGGGTAGCCTACGAGCAGTACTTC. Amino acids: CASSVIAGVAYEQYF.